Here is one TCR beta chain with its context. This table comes from immunoSEQ multiplex PCR, and its TCRdb copy is limited to in-frame clones, with some not included. The sample includes hundreds of thousands of clones, about 76% of them seen just once. This specimen comes from a study of shared clonotypes between healthy human individuals. The germline V gene encodes CDR1 MNHEY and CDR2 SVGAGI. This CDR3 is built from 11 residues. Trimming stripped 5 bases from V and 9 bases from J, with 8 bases between. The chain links TRBV6-5 to TRBJ2-1; D gene ambiguous. The sequenced sample was PBMCs. The sequence was collected from a woman aged 40 to 50 in good health. Some clones in this sample may be carry-over from other donors' samples. CDR3 region: CASSQDGEQFF. DNA for the CDR3: TGTGCCAGCAGTCAGGACGGTGAGCAGTTCTTC.